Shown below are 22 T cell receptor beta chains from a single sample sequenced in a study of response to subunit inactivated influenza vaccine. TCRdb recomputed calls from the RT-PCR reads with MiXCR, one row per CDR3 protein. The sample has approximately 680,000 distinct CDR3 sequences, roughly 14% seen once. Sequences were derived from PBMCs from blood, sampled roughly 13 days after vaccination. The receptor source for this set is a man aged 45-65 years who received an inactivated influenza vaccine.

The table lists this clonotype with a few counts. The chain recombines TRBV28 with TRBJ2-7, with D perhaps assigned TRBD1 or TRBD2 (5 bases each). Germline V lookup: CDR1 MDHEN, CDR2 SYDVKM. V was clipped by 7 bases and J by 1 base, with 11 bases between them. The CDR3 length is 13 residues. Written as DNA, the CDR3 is TGTGCCAGCACTTCGGGGCAGTCCTACGAGCAGTACTTC. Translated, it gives CASTSGQSYEQYF.

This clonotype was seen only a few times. The CDR3 DNA reads as TGTGCCAGCAGTTTAGCTAGGGGAAATCAGCCCCAGCATTTT. This encodes CASSLARGNQPQHF. The chain combines TRBV28 with TRBJ1-5; perhaps TRBD1 as D (5 bases). The CDR3 runs 14 residues. Germline-derived CDR1 and CDR2 are MDHEN and SYDVKM. Deletions cut 2 bases from V and 4 bases from J, with 9 bases between. The full variable domain, with the rest looked up from reference TRBV28 and TRBJ1-5, is DVKVTQSSRYLVKRTGEKVFLECVQDMDHENMFWYRQDPGLGLRLIYFSYDVKMKEKGDIPEGYSVSREKKERFSLILESASTNQTSMYLCASSLARGNQPQHFGDGTRLSIL.

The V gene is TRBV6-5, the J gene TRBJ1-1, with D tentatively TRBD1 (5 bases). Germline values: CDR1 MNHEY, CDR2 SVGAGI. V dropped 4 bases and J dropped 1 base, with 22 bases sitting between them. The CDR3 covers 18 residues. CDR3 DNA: TGTGCCAGCAGTTCCGCTTGGGGGTCGAGGCAGCCGAACACTGAAGCTTTCTTT. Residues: CASSSAWGSRQPNTEAFF.

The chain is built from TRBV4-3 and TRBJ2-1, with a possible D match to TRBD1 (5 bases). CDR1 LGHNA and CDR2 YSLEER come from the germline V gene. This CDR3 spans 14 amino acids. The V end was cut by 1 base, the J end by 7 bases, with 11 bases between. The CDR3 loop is CASSQVQGWNEQFF. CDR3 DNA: TGCGCCAGCAGCCAAGTTCAGGGATGGAATGAGCAGTTCTTC.

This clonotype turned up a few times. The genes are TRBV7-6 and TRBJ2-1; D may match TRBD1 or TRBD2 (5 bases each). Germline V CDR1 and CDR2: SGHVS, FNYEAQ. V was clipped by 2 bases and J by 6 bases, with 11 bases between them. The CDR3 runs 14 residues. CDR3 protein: CASSLSIGTNEQFF. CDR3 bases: TGTGCCAGCAGCTTATCGATCGGGACCAATGAGCAGTTCTTC.

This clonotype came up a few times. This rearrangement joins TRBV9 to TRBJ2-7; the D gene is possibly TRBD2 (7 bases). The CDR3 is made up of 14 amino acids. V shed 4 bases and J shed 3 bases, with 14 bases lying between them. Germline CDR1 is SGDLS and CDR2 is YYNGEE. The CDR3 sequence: CASSPSGGHYEQYF. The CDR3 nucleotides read TGTGCCAGCAGCCCATCGGGGGGACACTACGAGCAGTACTTC.

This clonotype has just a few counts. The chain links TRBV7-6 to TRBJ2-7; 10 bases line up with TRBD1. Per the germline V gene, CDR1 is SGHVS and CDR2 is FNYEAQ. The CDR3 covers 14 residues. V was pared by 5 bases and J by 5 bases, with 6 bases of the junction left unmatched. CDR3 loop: CASSATGTGDEQYF. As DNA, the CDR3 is TGTGCCAGCAGCGCAACCGGGACAGGGGACGAGCAGTACTTC.

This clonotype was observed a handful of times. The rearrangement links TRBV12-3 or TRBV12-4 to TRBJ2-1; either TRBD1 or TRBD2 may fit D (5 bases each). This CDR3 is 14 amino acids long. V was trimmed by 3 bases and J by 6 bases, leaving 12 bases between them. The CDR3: CASSFQGEVNEQFF. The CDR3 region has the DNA TGTGCCAGCAGTTTCCAGGGAGAGGTCAATGAGCAGTTCTTC.

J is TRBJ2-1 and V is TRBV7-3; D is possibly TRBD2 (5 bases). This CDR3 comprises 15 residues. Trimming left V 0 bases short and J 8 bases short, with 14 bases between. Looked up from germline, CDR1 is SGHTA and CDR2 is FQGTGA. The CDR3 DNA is TGTGCCAGCAGCTTAACCCGGGATAAGTTGGATGAGCAGTTCTTC. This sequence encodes CASSLTRDKLDEQFF.

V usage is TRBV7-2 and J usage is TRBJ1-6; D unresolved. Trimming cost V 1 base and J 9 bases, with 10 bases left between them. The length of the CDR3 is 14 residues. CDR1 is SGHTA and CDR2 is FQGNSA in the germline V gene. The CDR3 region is CASSLDGGVSPLHF. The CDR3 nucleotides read TGTGCCAGCAGCTTAGACGGCGGGGTTTCACCCCTCCACTTT.

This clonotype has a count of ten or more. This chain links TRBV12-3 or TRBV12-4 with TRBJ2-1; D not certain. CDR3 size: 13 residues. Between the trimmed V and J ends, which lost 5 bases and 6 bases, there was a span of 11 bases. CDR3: CASSLRAGNEQFF. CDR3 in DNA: TGTGCCAGCAGTCTCCGGGCTGGCAATGAGCAGTTCTTC.

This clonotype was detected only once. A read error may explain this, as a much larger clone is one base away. CDR3 sequence reads: CASTRGGDLYEQYF. DNA of the CDR3: TGTGCCAGCACCCGAGGGGGAGACCTCTACGAGCAGTACTTC. The chain combines TRBV28 with TRBJ2-7, with D possibly matching TRBD1 (6 bases). The V gene lost 7 bases and the J gene lost 3 bases, with 16 bases spanning the gap. The CDR3 extends over 14 amino acids. Germline CDR1 MDHEN, CDR2 SYDVKM.

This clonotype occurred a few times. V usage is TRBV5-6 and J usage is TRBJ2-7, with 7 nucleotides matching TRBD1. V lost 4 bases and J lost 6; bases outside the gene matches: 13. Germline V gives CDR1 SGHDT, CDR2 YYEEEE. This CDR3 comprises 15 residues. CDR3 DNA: TGTGCCAGCAGCCTACAGGGGCCATCATATGGCGAGCAGTACTTC. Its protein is CASSLQGPSYGEQYF.

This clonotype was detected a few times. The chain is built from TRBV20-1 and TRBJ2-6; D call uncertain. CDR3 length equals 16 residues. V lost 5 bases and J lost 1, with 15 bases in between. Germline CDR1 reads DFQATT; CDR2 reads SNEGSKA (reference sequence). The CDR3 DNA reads TGCAGTGCTCCATTAGGGCCCGTATCTGGGGCCAACGTCCTGACTTTC. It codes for CSAPLGPVSGANVLTF.

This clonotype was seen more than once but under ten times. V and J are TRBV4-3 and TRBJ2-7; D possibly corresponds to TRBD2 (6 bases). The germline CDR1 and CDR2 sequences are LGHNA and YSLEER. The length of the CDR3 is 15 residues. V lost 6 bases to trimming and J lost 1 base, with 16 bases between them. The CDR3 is CASSPEWGESYEQYF. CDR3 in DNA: TGCGCCAGCAGTCCTGAATGGGGGGAGTCCTACGAGCAGTACTTC.

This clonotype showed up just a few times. For the CDR3, the DNA is TGTGCCAGCAGCGGACAGGGTCCAGGGTACGAGCAGTACTTC. It translates to CASSGQGPGYEQYF. This chain connects TRBV11-2 to TRBJ2-7; 8 bases are shared with TRBD1. J was trimmed by 4 bases and V by 5 bases; bases with no gene match: 7. Germline loops: CDR1 SGHAT, CDR2 FQNNGV. This CDR3 has 14 amino acids.

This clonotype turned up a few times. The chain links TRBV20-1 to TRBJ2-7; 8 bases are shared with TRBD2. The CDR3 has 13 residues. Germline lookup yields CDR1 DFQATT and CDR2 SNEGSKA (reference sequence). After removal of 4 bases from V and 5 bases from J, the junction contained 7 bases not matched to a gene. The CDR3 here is CSANRAGANEQYF. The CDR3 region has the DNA TGCAGTGCTAATCGAGCGGGGGCCAACGAGCAGTACTTC.

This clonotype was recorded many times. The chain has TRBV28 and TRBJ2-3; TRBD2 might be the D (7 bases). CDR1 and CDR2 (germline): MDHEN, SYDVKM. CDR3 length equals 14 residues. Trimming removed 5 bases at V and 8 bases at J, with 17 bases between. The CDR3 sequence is CASSQGGAQATQYF. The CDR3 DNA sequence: TGTGCCAGCAGTCAAGGGGGGGCGCAGGCTACGCAGTATTTT.

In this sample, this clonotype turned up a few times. The CDR3 loop reads CASSQERLGTGRNQPQHF. The DNA of the CDR3 is TGTGCCAGCAGCCAGGAACGACTCGGGACAGGCCGCAATCAGCCCCAGCATTTT. The J gene is TRBJ1-5, the V gene TRBV3-1; 8 nucleotides match TRBD1. V lost 3 bases to trimming and J lost 2 bases; unmatched junction nucleotides: 12. This CDR3 comprises 18 residues. CDR1 is LGHDT, CDR2 YNNKEL, per germline (reference sequence).

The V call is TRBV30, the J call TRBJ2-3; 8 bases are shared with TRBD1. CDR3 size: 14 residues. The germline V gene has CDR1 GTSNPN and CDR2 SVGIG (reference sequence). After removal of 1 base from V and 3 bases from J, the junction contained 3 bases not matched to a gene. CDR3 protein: CAWSGQGWTDTQYF. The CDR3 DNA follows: TGTGCCTGGAGTGGACAGGGGTGGACAGATACGCAGTATTTT.

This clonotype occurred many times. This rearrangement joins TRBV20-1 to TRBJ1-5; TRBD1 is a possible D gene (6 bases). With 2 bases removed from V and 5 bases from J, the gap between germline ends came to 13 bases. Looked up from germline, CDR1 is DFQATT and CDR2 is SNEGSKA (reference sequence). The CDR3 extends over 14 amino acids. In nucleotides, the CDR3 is TGCAGTGCTAGACCACACAGGGACTATCAGCCCCAGCATTTT. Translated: CSARPHRDYQPQHF.

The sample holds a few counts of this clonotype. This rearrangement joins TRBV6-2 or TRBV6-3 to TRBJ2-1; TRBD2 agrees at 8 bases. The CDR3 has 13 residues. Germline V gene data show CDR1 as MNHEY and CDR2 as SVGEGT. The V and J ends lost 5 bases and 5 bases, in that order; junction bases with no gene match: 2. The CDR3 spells CASSPGLDNEQFF. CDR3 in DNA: TGTGCCAGCAGTCCGGGACTAGACAATGAGCAGTTCTTC.